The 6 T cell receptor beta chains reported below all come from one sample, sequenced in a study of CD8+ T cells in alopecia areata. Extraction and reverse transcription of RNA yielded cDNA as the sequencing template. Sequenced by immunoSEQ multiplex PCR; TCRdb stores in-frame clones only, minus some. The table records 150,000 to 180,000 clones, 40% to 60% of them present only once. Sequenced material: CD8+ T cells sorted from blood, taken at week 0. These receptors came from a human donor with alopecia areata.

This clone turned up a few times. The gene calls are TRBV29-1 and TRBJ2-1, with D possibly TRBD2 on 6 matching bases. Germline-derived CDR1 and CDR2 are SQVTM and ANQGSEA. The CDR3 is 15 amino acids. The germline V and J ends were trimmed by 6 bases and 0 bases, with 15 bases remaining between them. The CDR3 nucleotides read TGCAGCGTCGCGGGACTCCCGAGCTCCTACAATGAGCAGTTCTTC. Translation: CSVAGLPSSYNEQFF.

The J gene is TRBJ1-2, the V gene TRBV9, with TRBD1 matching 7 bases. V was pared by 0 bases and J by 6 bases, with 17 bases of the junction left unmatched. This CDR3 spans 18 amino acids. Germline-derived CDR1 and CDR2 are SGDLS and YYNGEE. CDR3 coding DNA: TGTGCCAGCAGCGTAGCTACTAGAGGGGGCTCCCGGGGACATGGCTACACCTTC. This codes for CASSVATRGGSRGHGYTF.

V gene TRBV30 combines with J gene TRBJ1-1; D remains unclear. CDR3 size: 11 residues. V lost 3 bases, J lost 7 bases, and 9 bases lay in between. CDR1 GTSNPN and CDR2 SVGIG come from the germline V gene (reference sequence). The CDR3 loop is CAWRSALEAFF. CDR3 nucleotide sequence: TGTGCCTGGAGATCTGCCCTTGAAGCTTTCTTT.

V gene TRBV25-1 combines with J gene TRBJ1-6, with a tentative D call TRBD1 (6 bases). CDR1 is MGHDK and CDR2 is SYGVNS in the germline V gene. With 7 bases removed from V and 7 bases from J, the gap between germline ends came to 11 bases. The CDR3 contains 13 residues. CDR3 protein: CASKRQGNSPLHF. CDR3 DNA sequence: TGTGCCAGCAAGCGGCAGGGGAATTCACCCCTCCACTTT.

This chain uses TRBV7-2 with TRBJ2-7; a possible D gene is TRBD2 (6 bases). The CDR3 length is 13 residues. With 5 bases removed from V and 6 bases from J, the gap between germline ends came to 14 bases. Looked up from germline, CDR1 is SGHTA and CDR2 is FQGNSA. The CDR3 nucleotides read TGTGCCAGCAGCATCAAGACTAGTACCGAGCAGTACTTC. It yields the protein CASSIKTSTEQYF.

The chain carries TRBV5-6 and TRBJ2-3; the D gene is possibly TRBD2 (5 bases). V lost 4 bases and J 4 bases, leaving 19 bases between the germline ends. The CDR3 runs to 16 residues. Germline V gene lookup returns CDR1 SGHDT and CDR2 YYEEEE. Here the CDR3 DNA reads TGTGCCAGCAGCCCTCGGACTCTCCTGTTAGCAGATACGCAGTATTTT. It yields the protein CASSPRTLLLADTQYF.